What follows are 17 T cell receptor beta chains derived from one specimen sequenced in a study of molecular identifiers for immune sequencing clone quantification. TCRdb fed the PCR reads into MiXCR, producing one record per CDR3 protein. The sample has about 640,000 distinct CDR3 sequences, about 20% seen once. Sequenced: naive CD8+ T cells from blood, with Jurkat cell RNA spiked in. The subset was: FACS-sorted CD8+CD4-CCR7+CD45RA+ naive T cells. These receptors were obtained from a human donor in good health. Some libraries in this study had Jurkat cell RNA spiked in.

Comment on this clonotype: A much larger clone differs by one base, so this may be a read error. The chain carries TRBV10-3 and TRBJ2-1; 7 bases fit TRBD2. After removal of 4 bases from V and 7 bases from J, the junction contained 7 bases not matched to a gene. CDR1 is ENHRY and CDR2 is SYGVKD in the germline V gene. The CDR3 consists of 14 residues. CDR3 nucleotide sequence: TGTGCCATCAGTGGGCCGCGGGGGACGAATGAGCAGTTCTTC. Residues: CAISGPRGTNEQFF.

This clonotype was seen many times. V usage is TRBV28 and J usage is TRBJ2-1, with D possibly TRBD2 on 6 matching bases. The V and J ends lost 5 bases and 6 bases respectively, with 20 bases between them. CDR3 length equals 16 residues. The germline gives CDR1 MDHEN, CDR2 SYDVKM. The CDR3 loop is CASSDDGTLGSNEQFF. CDR3 sequence (DNA): TGTGCCAGCAGTGACGACGGGACTCTGGGGTCCAATGAGCAGTTCTTC.

This clonotype was seen ten or more times. The chain carries TRBV20-1 and TRBJ2-7; D is unresolved. The V gene lost 8 bases and the J gene lost 3 bases, with 17 bases spanning the gap. Germline CDR1 reads DFQATT; CDR2 reads SNEGSKA (reference sequence). This CDR3 has 13 amino acids. This CDR3 reads CSPRSSGDYEQYF. CDR3 DNA: TGCAGTCCCCGTAGTTCCGGAGACTACGAGCAGTACTTC.

Remarks on this clonotype: A read error is possible here, since a much larger clone lies one base away. The chain uses TRBV7-2 and TRBJ2-1, with TRBD1 identical over 9 bases. Trimming took 5 bases from V and 6 from J; bases not matched to a gene: 5. The CDR3 length is 14 residues. Germline-derived CDR1 and CDR2 are SGHTA and FQGNSA. The CDR3 DNA reads TGTGCCAGCAGCGCCGGGACAGGGTCCAATGAGCAGTTCTTC. Its protein product is CASSAGTGSNEQFF.

This clonotype was found a few times. The chain carries TRBV15 and TRBJ1-1; no clear D gene. Trimming pared 5 bases from V and 1 base from J, leaving 5 bases between. The germline V gene has CDR1 LNHNV and CDR2 YYDKDF (reference sequence). CDR3 length: 12 amino acids. The CDR3 loop reads CATSGENTEAFF. The DNA of the CDR3 is TGTGCCACCAGCGGGGAGAACACTGAAGCTTTCTTT. Supplemented by reference TRBV15 and TRBJ1-1, the full variable domain reads DAMVIQNPRYQVTQFGKPVTLSCSQTLNHNVMYWYQQKSSQAPKLLFHYYDKDFNNEADTPDNFQSRRPNTSFCFLDIRSPGLGDTAMYLCATSGENTEAFFGQGTRLTVV.

This clonotype was counted at least ten times. In DNA, the CDR3 is TGCGCCAGCAGCCAAGTGGGACAGGGGTTTTGGGACCCTAGCACAGATACGCAGTATTTT. Translating it yields CASSQVGQGFWDPSTDTQYF. This chain uses TRBV4-1 with TRBJ2-3; 10 bases align to TRBD1. The ends lost 1 base at V and 0 bases at J; junction bases unmatched: 13. Germline V gene lookup returns CDR1 MGHRA and CDR2 YSYEKL. This CDR3 is 20 amino acids long.

In the case of this clonotype: A clone one base away is much larger, so this may be a read error. The rearrangement joins TRBV14 to TRBJ1-2, with 8 nucleotides matching TRBD1. The CDR3 has 15 residues. The V gene's germline CDR1 is SGHDN and CDR2 FVKESK. After removal of 3 bases from V and 4 bases from J, the junction contained 7 bases not matched to a gene. The CDR3 sequence is CASSQDRVTSYGYTF. CDR3 sequence (DNA): TGTGCCAGCAGCCAGGACAGGGTTACTAGCTATGGCTACACCTTC.

This clonotype was detected many times. The V gene is TRBV21-1, the J gene TRBJ2-4; the DNA was not compared with TRBD2, the D call given in the table. TRBV21-1 is tagged as a pseudogene. This CDR3 has 15 residues. The CDR3 loop is CASSKLAGLENIQYF. CDR3 nucleotides: TGTGCCAGCAGCAAATTGGCGGGACTAGAAAACATTCAGTACTTC.

The CDR3 region is CASSLSVAGTQYF. The CDR3 DNA is TGTGCCAGCAGCTTGTCCGTCGCAGGTACGCAGTATTTT. The chain combines TRBV5-6 with TRBJ2-3; no definite D call. This CDR3 has 13 amino acids. V lost 1 base and J lost 8, with 11 bases in between. Germline V gene lookup returns CDR1 SGHDT and CDR2 YYEEEE.

The rearrangement uses TRBV29-1 and TRBJ2-1; 8 bases align to TRBD1. CDR3 size: 14 residues. CDR1 and CDR2 from the germline V gene are SQVTM and ANQGSEA. V lost 7 bases and J lost 8; bases outside the gene matches: 13. CDR3 coding DNA: TGCAGCGCTGAGCCAGGGGGCAATAGCTATGAGCAGTTCTTC. It is translated as CSAEPGGNSYEQFF.

In regard to this clonotype: A much larger clone differs from this one at a single base, so this may be a read error. V and J are TRBV18 and TRBJ2-4; D perhaps matches TRBD2 (6 bases). The germline V gene has CDR1 KGHSH and CDR2 LQKENI. There are 20 residues in the CDR3. CDR3: CASSLLGSSDPKLAENIQYF. The CDR3 region has the DNA TGTGCCAGCTCCCTTCTCGGATCCAGCGATCCTAAACTAGCCGAAAACATTCAGTACTTC.

As for this clonotype: A much larger clone lies a single base off, so this may be a read error. The chain employs TRBV19 and TRBJ2-3; tentative D call: TRBD2 (6 bases). The germline gives CDR1 LNHDA, CDR2 SQIVND (reference sequence). The V end lost 4 bases, the J end lost 0 bases, and 8 bases lay between the germline ends. CDR3 length: 14 amino acids. CDR3 in amino acids: CASSNGRSTDTQYF. CDR3 DNA: TGTGCCAGTAGTAACGGGAGAAGCACAGATACGCAGTATTTT.

At least ten counts were recorded for this clonotype. The CDR3 DNA reads TGTGCCAGCAGTTTAGGTACAGGGGGCGCGAGTCTCGAGCAGTACTTC. Amino acid sequence: CASSLGTGGASLEQYF. The rearrangement uses TRBV12-3 or TRBV12-4 and TRBJ2-7; 9 bases map to TRBD1. The V segment lost 1 base and the J segment 6 bases; nucleotides outside the gene matches: 10. This CDR3 comprises 16 residues.

Comments on this clonotype: A much more abundant neighbour one base away suggests this may be a read error. The V gene is TRBV3-1, the J gene TRBJ2-7; D not resolved. V lost 3 bases, J lost 3 bases, and 12 bases lay in between. Germline-derived CDR1 and CDR2 are LGHDT and YNNKEL (reference sequence). The CDR3 runs to 14 residues. The CDR3 here is CASSHLVRDYEQYF. Written as DNA, the CDR3 is TGTGCCAGCAGCCATCTAGTCAGAGACTACGAGCAGTACTTC.

This clonotype was observed a few times. This chain joins TRBV2 and TRBJ2-7; 8 nucleotides match TRBD2. CDR3 size: 12 residues. V trimming: 5 bases; J trimming: 9 bases; junction bases outside the gene matches: 6. Germline V gives CDR1 SNHLY, CDR2 FYNNEI. CDR3 in DNA: TGTGCCAGCAGTACCGGACGGGAGGGGCAGTACTTC. Protein product: CASSTGREGQYF.

On this clonotype itself: This may be a read error: a much more frequent sequence differs by one nucleotide. Since the CDR3 does not end with the conserved phenylalanine or tryptophan, this likely comes from a read error. V usage is TRBV27 and J usage is TRBJ2-3; a weak D match, TRBD2 (6 bases). Trimming took off 4 bases at V and 4 bases at J, with 12 bases between the two ends. The CDR3 is made up of 14 amino acids. Germline V gene data show CDR1 as MNHEY and CDR2 as SMNVEV (reference sequence). In nucleotides, the CDR3 is TGTGCCAGCAGTTCGGGACTTTTCGCAGATACGCAGTATCTT. It translates to CASSSGLFADTQYL.

The chain recombines TRBV20-1 with TRBJ2-1; possible D gene TRBD2, 6 bases. The CDR3 runs to 13 residues. Germline CDR1 reads DFQATT; CDR2 reads SNEGSKA (reference sequence). V lost 5 bases to trimming and J lost 5 bases, with 13 bases between them. CDR3 loop: CSAGDLAHNEQFF. The CDR3 DNA follows: TGCAGTGCTGGGGATCTAGCGCACAATGAGCAGTTCTTC.